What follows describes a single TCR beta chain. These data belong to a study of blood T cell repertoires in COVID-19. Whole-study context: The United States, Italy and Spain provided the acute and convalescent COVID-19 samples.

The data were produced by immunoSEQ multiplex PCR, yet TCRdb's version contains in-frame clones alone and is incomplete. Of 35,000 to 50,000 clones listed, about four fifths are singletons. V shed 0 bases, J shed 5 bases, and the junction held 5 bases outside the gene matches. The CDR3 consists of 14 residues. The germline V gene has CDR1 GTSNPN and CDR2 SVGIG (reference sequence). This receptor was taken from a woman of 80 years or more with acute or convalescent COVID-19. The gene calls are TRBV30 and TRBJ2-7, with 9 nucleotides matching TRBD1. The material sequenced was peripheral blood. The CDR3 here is CAWSVPQGAHEQYF. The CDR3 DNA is TGTGCCTGGAGTGTACCACAGGGGGCCCACGAGCAGTACTTC.